These 20 T cell receptor beta chains were all obtained from the same sample, sequenced in a study of shared clonotypes between healthy human individuals. The protocol was immunoSEQ multiplex PCR, while the TCRdb copy is restricted to in-frame clones and leaves out a portion. The profile shows about a million clones, around 77% of them singletons. Sequences were obtained from memory CD4+ T cells from PBMCs. Stated subset: CD45RA-negative fraction. The receptors were sampled from a man between 18 and 35 years old in good health. Some clones in this sample may be carry-over from other donors' samples.

The V call is TRBV28, the J call TRBJ1-5, with TRBD1 as a possible D gene (5 bases). The germline V gene encodes CDR1 MDHEN and CDR2 SYDVKM. CDR3 length equals 12 residues. Trimming stripped 6 bases from V and 4 bases from J, with 7 bases between. CDR3 sequence reads: CASRAGNQPQHF. The CDR3 DNA sequence: TGTGCCAGCAGGGCAGGGAATCAGCCCCAGCATTTT.

CDR3 in DNA: TGTGCCAGCAGCTTAGGGTATAGCGGGTTGGGTGAGCAGTTCTTC. This encodes CASSLGYSGLGEQFF. The chain employs TRBV7-3 and TRBJ2-1; 7 bases are a match to TRBD2. The CDR3 has 15 residues. Germline CDR1 and CDR2: SGHTA and FQGTGA. The trim removed 2 bases at V and 9 bases at J, leaving 10 bases unmatched. The full variable domain, with the rest looked up from reference TRBV7-3 and TRBJ2-1, is GAGVSQTPSNKVTEKGKYVELRCDPISGHTALYWYRQSLGQGPEFLIYFQGTGAADDSGLPNDRFFAVRPEGSVSTLKIQRTERGDSAVYLCASSLGYSGLGEQFFGPGTRLTVL.

The rearrangement links TRBV7-3 to TRBJ2-5; 10 bases are shared with TRBD2. CDR1 and CDR2 (germline): SGHTA, FQGTGA. The CDR3 is 14 amino acids. The trim removed 5 bases at V and 9 bases at J, leaving 9 bases unmatched. The CDR3 here is CASSLGLADGAQYF. CDR3 bases: TGTGCCAGCAGCCTAGGACTAGCGGACGGGGCCCAGTACTTC.

There are many counts of this clone. Other DNA sequences in the sample encode the same CDR3. J is TRBJ1-4 and V is TRBV2; no clear D gene. The germline V gene encodes CDR1 SNHLY and CDR2 FYNNEI. The CDR3 extends over 14 amino acids. V dropped 3 bases and J dropped 2 bases, with 7 bases sitting between them. The CDR3 spells CASSDRQTNEKLFF. The CDR3 nucleotides are TGTGCCAGCAGTGATCGGCAGACTAATGAAAAACTGTTTTTT.

This rearrangement joins TRBV18 to TRBJ2-2, with 7 nucleotides matching TRBD2. The CDR3 is made up of 16 amino acids. The V gene end was trimmed by 0 bases and the J gene end by 4 bases; junction bases not matched to a gene: 5. Per the germline V gene, CDR1 is KGHSH and CDR2 is LQKENI. The CDR3 DNA reads as TGTGCCAGCTCACCACCCGCGGGAGTAAGCACCGGGGAGCTGTTTTTT. Its translation: CASSPPAGVSTGELFF.

The chain employs TRBV14 and TRBJ2-7, with 9 bases that match TRBD2. Per germline, CDR1 SGHDN and CDR2 FVKESK. The CDR3 is made up of 15 amino acids. The V segment lost 4 bases and the J segment 2 bases; nucleotides outside the gene matches: 6. The CDR3 bases are TGTGCCAGCAGCCCAGCTCTAGCGGGACCCTACGAGCAGTACTTC. Residues: CASSPALAGPYEQYF. Together with reference TRBV14 and TRBJ2-7, the CDR3 gives the full variable domain: EAGVTQFPSHSVIEKGQTVTLRCDPISGHDNLYWYRRVMGKEIKFLLHFVKESKQDESGMPNNRFLAERTGGTYSTLKVQPAELEDSGVYFCASSPALAGPYEQYFGPGTRLTVT.

The CDR3 bases are TGTGCCAGCATCACCACTAAAGCGGCATCCTACAATGAGCAGTTCTTC. It is translated as CASITTKAASYNEQFF. The chain links TRBV28 to TRBJ2-1; a possible D gene is TRBD2 (5 bases). CDR3 length: 16 residues. Germline CDR1 reads MDHEN; CDR2 reads SYDVKM. Trimming took 7 bases from V and 1 from J, leaving 17 bases between them. The full variable domain, rest sourced from reference TRBV28 and TRBJ2-1, is DVKVTQSSRYLVKRTGEKVFLECVQDMDHENMFWYRQDPGLGLRLIYFSYDVKMKEKGDIPEGYSVSREKKERFSLILESASTNQTSMYLCASITTKAASYNEQFFGPGTRLTVL.

V usage is TRBV28 and J usage is TRBJ2-7; 7 bases are shared with TRBD2. CDR1 is MDHEN, CDR2 SYDVKM, per germline. Losses at the gene ends were 3 bases for V and 4 bases for J; bases not matched to a gene: 6. This CDR3 has 14 residues. CDR3 amino acids: CASSFRGRLYEQYF. In DNA form, the CDR3 reads TGTGCCAGCAGTTTTCGCGGGAGACTGTACGAGCAGTACTTC.

This clone was counted once. Here the CDR3 DNA reads TGTGCCAGCAGCTTCAGCGGGATCACCGGGGAGCTGTTTTTT. Translation: CASSFSGITGELFF. The rearrangement uses TRBV7-9 and TRBJ2-2, with 7 nucleotides matching TRBD2. CDR1 SEHNR and CDR2 FQNEAQ come from the germline V gene (reference sequence). The CDR3 runs to 14 residues. The junction had 2 bases not matched to a gene; V was cut back by 3 bases and J by 4 bases.

This chain joins TRBV6-1 and TRBJ1-1, with D possibly TRBD1 on 6 matching bases. The CDR3 consists of 14 residues. The V end was cut by 3 bases, the J end by 1 base, with 9 bases between. The germline V gene has CDR1 MNHNS and CDR2 SASEGT. The CDR3 DNA reads as TGTGCCAGCAGTGAGGGACACTCGAACACTGAAGCTTTCTTT. Protein product: CASSEGHSNTEAFF.

This chain connects TRBV5-1 to TRBJ1-1; 8 bases are a match to TRBD1. CDR3 length: 16 amino acids. Looked up from germline, CDR1 is SGHRS and CDR2 is YFSETQ. V lost 0 bases, J lost 3 bases, and 7 bases stayed unmatched. This CDR3 reads CASSLAGQGMYTEAFF. CDR3 in DNA: TGCGCCAGCAGCTTGGCCGGACAGGGAATGTACACTGAAGCTTTCTTT.

The genes are TRBV27 and TRBJ1-2, with D maybe TRBD1 (5 bases). V lost 5 bases, J lost 1 base, and 20 bases lay in between. The CDR3 has 17 amino acids. Germline loops: CDR1 MNHEY, CDR2 SMNVEV (reference sequence). In DNA form, the CDR3 reads TGTGCCAGCAGTCCCTGGGGCGGACGGACCGATAACTATGGCTACACCTTC. It yields the protein CASSPWGGRTDNYGYTF.

Of note for this clone: Other DNA sequences in this sample translate to the same CDR3. V is TRBV30 and J is TRBJ2-2, with 9 bases aligning to TRBD1. This CDR3 is 15 amino acids long. Germline CDR1 reads GTSNPN; CDR2 reads SVGIG (reference sequence). V lost 0 bases and J lost 4; bases outside the gene matches: 3. CDR3 amino acids: CAWSVQGAGTGELFF. CDR3 in DNA: TGTGCCTGGAGTGTACAGGGGGCTGGCACCGGGGAGCTGTTTTTT. Drawing the rest from reference TRBV30 and TRBJ2-2, the complete variable domain is SQTIHQWPATLVQPVGSPLSLECTVEGTSNPNLYWYRQAAGRGLQLLFYSVGIGQISSEVPQNLSASRPQDRQFILSSKKLLLSDSGFYLCAWSVQGAGTGELFFGEGSRLTVL.

V and J are TRBV5-1 and TRBJ2-2; D possibly matches TRBD1 or TRBD2 (5 bases each). CDR3 length: 12 residues. V lost 4 bases and J lost 7, with 8 bases in between. Germline loops: CDR1 SGHRS, CDR2 YFSETQ. CDR3 sequence: CASSGGYGELFF. The CDR3 DNA is TGCGCCAGCAGCGGGGGATACGGGGAGCTGTTTTTT.

On this clone itself: A far larger clone is just one base off, so this is likely a read error. The same CDR3 also results from other DNA sequences found in this sample. DNA of the CDR3: TGTGCCAGCAGCTTCCGGGACAACAATCAGCCCCAGCATTTT. This codes for CASSFRDNNQPQHF. The chain employs TRBV7-2 and TRBJ1-5, with D possibly being TRBD1 (6 bases). Trimming cost V 3 bases and J 3 bases, with 9 bases left between them. Germline V CDR1 and CDR2: SGHTA, FQGNSA. The CDR3 loop spans 14 amino acids.

This rearrangement joins TRBV18 to TRBJ1-4; weak D call: TRBD1 (5 bases). The germline gives CDR1 KGHSH, CDR2 LQKENI. The germline V and J ends were trimmed by 2 bases and 5 bases, with 9 bases remaining between them. The CDR3 contains 14 residues. As DNA, the CDR3 is TGTGCCAGCTCACCAAGGGGCCCAAATGAAAAACTGTTTTTT. It specifies CASSPRGPNEKLFF.

Points on this clone: Other DNA sequences of this sample code for an identical CDR3. The gene calls are TRBV11-2 and TRBJ1-5; a weak D match, TRBD1 (5 bases). The CDR3 extends over 15 amino acids. CDR1 is SGHAT, CDR2 FQNNGV, per germline. Trimming removed 0 bases at V and 6 bases at J, with 12 bases between. CDR3 residues: CASSLEGRVGQPQHF. The CDR3 bases are TGTGCCAGCAGCTTAGAGGGCAGGGTGGGTCAGCCCCAGCATTTT.

This clone turned up a few times. The gene calls are TRBV5-1 and TRBJ2-2; D remains unclear. With 4 bases removed from V and 3 bases from J, the gap between germline ends came to 7 bases. Germline CDR1 is SGHRS and CDR2 is YFSETQ. This CDR3 spans 13 amino acids. The CDR3 region has the DNA TGCGCCAGCAGCCGGCATGACACCGGGGAGCTGTTTTTT. Protein product: CASSRHDTGELFF.

The chain is built from TRBV5-6 and TRBJ1-2, with TRBD1 as a possible D gene (5 bases). Germline assignment: CDR1 SGHDT and CDR2 YYEEEE. Trimming stripped 0 bases from V and 6 bases from J, with 15 bases between. CDR3 length: 15 residues. Written as DNA, the CDR3 is TGTGCCAGCAGCTTGGGGTACAGCGTGGGGGATGGCTACACCTTC. It is translated as CASSLGYSVGDGYTF.

This clone was picked up a small number of times. The J gene is TRBJ2-7, the V gene TRBV2; D gene uncertain. V lost 8 bases and J 3 bases, leaving 11 bases between the germline ends. Germline CDR1 is SNHLY and CDR2 is FYNNEI. The CDR3 has 12 amino acids. The chain's CDR3 is CASGGAHYEQYF. The CDR3 DNA sequence: TGTGCCAGCGGTGGAGCGCACTACGAGCAGTACTTC.